This TCR beta chain was sequenced in a study of response to subunit inactivated influenza vaccine. General study findings and limits: Each seasonal flu vaccination may recruit only limited new T cells, authors suggested.

The CDR3 consists of 15 residues. Trimming pared 4 bases from V and 10 bases from J, leaving 20 bases between. CDR1 is SGHDN, CDR2 FVKESK, per germline. This clonotype came up a few times. Antigen: not known. TCRdb reanalysed the RT-PCR reads using MiXCR and keeps one entry per CDR3 protein. Found here are about 500,000 distinct CDR3 sequences, approximately 6.9% of them singletons; the top ten hold about 12%. The source was PBMCs from blood, collected about 23 months after vaccination. This receptor was obtained from a man aged 50-75 years who received an inactivated influenza vaccine. The rearrangement uses TRBV14 and TRBJ2-1; maybe TRBD2 (6 bases). This CDR3 reads CASSLDLLGLREQFF. DNA of the CDR3: TGTGCCAGCAGCCTAGACCTCCTGGGACTCCGAGAGCAGTTCTTC.